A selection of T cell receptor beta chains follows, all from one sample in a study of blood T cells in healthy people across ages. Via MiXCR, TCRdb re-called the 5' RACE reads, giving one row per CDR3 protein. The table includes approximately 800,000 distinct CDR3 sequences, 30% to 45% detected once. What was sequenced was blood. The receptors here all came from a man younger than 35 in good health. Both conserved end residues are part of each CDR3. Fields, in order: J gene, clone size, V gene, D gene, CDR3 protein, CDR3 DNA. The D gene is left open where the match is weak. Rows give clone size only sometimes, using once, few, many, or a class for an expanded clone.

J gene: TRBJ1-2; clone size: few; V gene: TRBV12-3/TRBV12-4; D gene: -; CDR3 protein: CASSLADQGGYTF; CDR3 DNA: TGTGCCAGCAGTTTAGCCGACCAAGGGGGCTACACCTTC
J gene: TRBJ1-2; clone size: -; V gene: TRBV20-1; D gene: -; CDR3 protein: CSATEDSYYGYTF; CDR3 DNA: TGCAGTGCTACGGAGGACAGCTACTATGGCTACACCTTC
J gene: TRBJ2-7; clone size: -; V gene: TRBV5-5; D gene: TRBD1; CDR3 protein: CASRAPGQNYEQYF; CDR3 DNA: TGTGCCAGCAGGGCGCCGGGACAGAACTACGAGCAGTACTTC
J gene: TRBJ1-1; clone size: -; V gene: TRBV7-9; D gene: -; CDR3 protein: CASSYISRSTEAFF; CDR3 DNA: TGTGCCAGCAGCTACATTAGCCGGTCGACTGAAGCTTTCTTT
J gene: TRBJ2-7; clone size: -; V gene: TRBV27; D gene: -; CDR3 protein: CASTHQGSGEQYF; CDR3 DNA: TGTGCCAGCACCCATCAGGGAAGCGGCGAGCAGTACTTC
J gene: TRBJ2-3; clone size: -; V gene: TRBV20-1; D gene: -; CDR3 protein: CSAMAIGMGTQYF; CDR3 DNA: TGCAGTGCTATGGCGATAGGGATGGGTACGCAGTATTTT
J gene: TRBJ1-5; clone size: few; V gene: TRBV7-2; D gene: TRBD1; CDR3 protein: CASSVPTGVSSNQPQHF; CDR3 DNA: TGTGCCAGCAGCGTCCCGACAGGGGTATCTAGCAATCAGCCCCAGCATTTT
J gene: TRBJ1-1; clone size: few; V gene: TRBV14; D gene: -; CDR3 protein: CASSRRGNTEAFF; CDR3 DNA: TGTGCCAGCAGCCGTAGAGGAAACACTGAAGCTTTCTTT
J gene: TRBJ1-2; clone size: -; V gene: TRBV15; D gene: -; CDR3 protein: CATSRDLAASYGYTF; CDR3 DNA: TGTGCCACCAGCAGAGATCTGGCGGCCTCCTATGGCTACACCTTC
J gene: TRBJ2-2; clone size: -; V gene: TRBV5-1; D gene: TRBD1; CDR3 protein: CASSFAGTDNTGELFF; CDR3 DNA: TGCGCCAGCAGCTTTGCCGGGACAGACAACACCGGGGAGCTGTTTTTT
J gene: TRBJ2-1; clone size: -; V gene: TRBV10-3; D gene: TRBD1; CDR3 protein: CATSEPGQGNEQFF; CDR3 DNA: TGTGCCACCAGTGAACCGGGACAGGGCAATGAGCAGTTCTTC
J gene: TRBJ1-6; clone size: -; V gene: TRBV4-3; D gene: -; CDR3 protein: CASSQLIRESPLHF; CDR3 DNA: TGCGCCAGCAGCCAACTAATTCGAGAATCACCCCTCCACTTT
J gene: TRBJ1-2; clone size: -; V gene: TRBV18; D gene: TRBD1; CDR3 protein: CASSPGQATNYGYTF; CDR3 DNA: TGTGCCAGCTCACCGGGACAGGCGACTAACTATGGCTACACCTTC
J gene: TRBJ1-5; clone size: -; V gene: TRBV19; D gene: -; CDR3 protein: CASSIRRDGNQPQHF; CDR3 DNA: TGTGCCAGTAGTATTCGCAGGGACGGCAATCAGCCCCAGCATTTT
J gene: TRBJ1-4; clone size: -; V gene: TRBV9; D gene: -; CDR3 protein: CASSVDTANEKLFF; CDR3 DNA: TGTGCCAGCAGCGTAGATACAGCTAATGAAAAACTGTTTTTT
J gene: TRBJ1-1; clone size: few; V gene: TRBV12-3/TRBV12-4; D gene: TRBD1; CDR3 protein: CASRPTGENTEAFF; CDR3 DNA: TGTGCCAGCAGGCCGACAGGGGAGAACACTGAAGCTTTCTTT
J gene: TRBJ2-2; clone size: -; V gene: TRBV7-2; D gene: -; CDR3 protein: CASSLAGSVTGELFF; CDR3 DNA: TGTGCCAGCAGCTTAGCGGGGTCCGTCACCGGGGAGCTGTTTTTT
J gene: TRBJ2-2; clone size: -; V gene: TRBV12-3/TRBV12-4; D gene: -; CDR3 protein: CASTQGGRGWTGELFF; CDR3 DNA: TGTGCCAGCACCCAGGGGGGGAGGGGTTGGACCGGGGAGCTGTTTTTT
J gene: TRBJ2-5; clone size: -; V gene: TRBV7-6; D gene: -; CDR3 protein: CASSLGGVQNEQYF; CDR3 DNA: TGTGCCAGCAGCTTAGGGGGGGTACAGAATGAGCAGTACTTC
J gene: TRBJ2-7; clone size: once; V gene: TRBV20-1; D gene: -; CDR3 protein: CSARAYRGYEQYF; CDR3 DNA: TGCAGTGCTAGAGCGTACCGGGGCTACGAGCAGTACTTC
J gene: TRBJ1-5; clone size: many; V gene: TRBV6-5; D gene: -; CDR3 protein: CASSYSRVQPQHF; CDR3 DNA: TGTGCCAGCAGTTACTCGAGGGTACAGCCCCAGCATTTT
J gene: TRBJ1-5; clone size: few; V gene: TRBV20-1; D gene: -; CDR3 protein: CSAREYGGPYSNQPQHF; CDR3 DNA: TGCAGTGCTAGAGAATACGGAGGGCCCTATAGCAATCAGCCCCAGCATTTT
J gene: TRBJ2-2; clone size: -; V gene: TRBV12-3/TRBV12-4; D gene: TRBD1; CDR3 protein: CASRWDRHTGELFF; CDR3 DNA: TGTGCCAGCAGGTGGGACAGACATACCGGGGAGCTGTTTTTT
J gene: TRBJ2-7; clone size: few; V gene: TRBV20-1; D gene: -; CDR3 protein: CSAREDRFEGEQYF; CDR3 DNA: TGCAGTGCTAGAGAGGATCGGTTCGAGGGGGAGCAGTACTTC
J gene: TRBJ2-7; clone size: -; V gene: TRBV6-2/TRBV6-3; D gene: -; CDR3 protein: CASRPQGTRDEQYF; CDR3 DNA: TGTGCCAGCAGGCCACAGGGGACTAGGGACGAGCAGTACTTC
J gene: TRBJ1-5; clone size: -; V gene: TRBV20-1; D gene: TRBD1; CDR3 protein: CSAIQGASGNQPQHF; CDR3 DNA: TGCAGTGCTATACAGGGGGCGTCTGGCAATCAGCCCCAGCATTTT
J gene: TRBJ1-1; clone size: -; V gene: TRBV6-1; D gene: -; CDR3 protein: CASRAPGGGNTEAFF; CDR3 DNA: TGTGCCAGCAGGGCCCCCGGGGGAGGAAACACTGAAGCTTTCTTT